The 6 T cell receptor beta chains below were found in one sample sequenced in a study of OX40 agonist ivuxolimab in advanced cancers. Data came from immunoSEQ multiplex PCR; TCRdb stores just in-frame clones and leaves some out. Of some 95,000 clones in the sample, 70% to 90% were seen once. Material: CD4+ or CD8+ T cells sorted from blood, obtained in a trial of the OX40 agonist ivuxolimab. The receptor set was obtained from an adult with an advanced solid tumor such as melanoma, head and neck, liver or kidney cancer.

This clone was observed once. This rearrangement joins TRBV7-8 to TRBJ2-3, with D unresolved. From germline, CDR1 is SGHVS and CDR2 FQNEAQ. This CDR3 comprises 13 residues. V shed 4 bases and J shed 5 bases, with 10 bases lying between them. The CDR3 sequence: CASSSQLGDTQYF. The CDR3 nucleotides read TGTGCCAGCAGCTCCCAATTGGGAGATACGCAGTATTTT.

The rearrangement joins TRBV18 to TRBJ1-1; no firm D call. The CDR3 length is 12 residues. Germline loops: CDR1 KGHSH, CDR2 LQKENI. With 0 bases removed from V and 5 bases from J, the gap between germline ends came to 4 bases. CDR3 sequence: CASSPPRTEAFF. DNA of the CDR3: TGTGCCAGCTCACCACCGCGGACTGAAGCTTTCTTT.

This clone was counted between two and nine times. The gene calls are TRBV5-1 and TRBJ1-2, with D uncertain. Per germline, CDR1 SGHRS and CDR2 YFSETQ. The CDR3 length is 12 residues. V was shortened by 5 bases and J by 6 bases, with 11 bases between the two germline ends. The CDR3 sequence: CASRNIPDGYTF. For the CDR3, the DNA is TGCGCCAGCAGGAACATTCCAGATGGCTACACCTTC.

The V and J genes are TRBV2 and TRBJ1-6; D gene ambiguous. Germline V gene sequence: CDR1 SNHLY, CDR2 FYNNEI. The CDR3 is 15 amino acids. The germline V and J ends were trimmed by 10 bases and 7 bases, with 20 bases remaining between them. This CDR3 is CAIKDQASNNSPLHF. The DNA for the CDR3 is TGTGCCATCAAGGACCAAGCCAGCAACAATTCACCCCTCCACTTT.

The chain recombines TRBV9 with TRBJ2-3; 9 positions agree with TRBD2. Unmatched junction bases numbered 7, after V lost 0 bases and J lost 5 bases. There are 16 residues in the CDR3. In germline, CDR1 is SGDLS, CDR2 YYNGEE. The CDR3 bases are TGTGCCAGCAGCGTAGTCGGAGCGGGGGGACGAGATACGCAGTATTTT. This gives the protein CASSVVGAGGRDTQYF.

The rearrangement joins TRBV5-4 to TRBJ2-3; 7 bases match TRBD1. There are 15 residues in the CDR3. Germline CDR1 and CDR2: SGHNT and YYREEE (reference sequence). The ends lost 2 bases at V and 2 bases at J; junction bases unmatched: 5. CDR3 DNA sequence: TGTGCCAGCAGCTTTCAGGGGGTTACCACAGATACGCAGTATTTT. Translated, it gives CASSFQGVTTDTQYF.